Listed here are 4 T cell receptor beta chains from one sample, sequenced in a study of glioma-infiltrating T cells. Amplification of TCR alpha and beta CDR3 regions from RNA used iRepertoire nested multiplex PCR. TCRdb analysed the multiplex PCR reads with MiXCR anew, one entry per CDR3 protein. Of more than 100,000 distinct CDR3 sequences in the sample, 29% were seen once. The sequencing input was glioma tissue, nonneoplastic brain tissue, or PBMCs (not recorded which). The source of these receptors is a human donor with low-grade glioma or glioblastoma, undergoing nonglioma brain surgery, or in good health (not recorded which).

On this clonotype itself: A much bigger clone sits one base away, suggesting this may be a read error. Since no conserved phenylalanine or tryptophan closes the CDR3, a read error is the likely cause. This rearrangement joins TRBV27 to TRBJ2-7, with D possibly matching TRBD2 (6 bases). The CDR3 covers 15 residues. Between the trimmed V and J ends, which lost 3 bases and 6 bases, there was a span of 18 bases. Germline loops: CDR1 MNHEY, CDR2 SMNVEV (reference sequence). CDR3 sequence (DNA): TGTGCCAGCAGTTTCGGTAGCCTTGGGGACTCCGAGCAGTACCTC. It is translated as CASSFGSLGDSEQYL.

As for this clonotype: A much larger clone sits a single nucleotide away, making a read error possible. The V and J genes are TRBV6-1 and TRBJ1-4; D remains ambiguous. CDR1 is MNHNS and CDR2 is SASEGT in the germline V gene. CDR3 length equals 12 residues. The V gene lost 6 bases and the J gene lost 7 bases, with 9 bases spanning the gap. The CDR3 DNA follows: TGTGCCAGCAGAGGACGAGGTGAAAAACTGTTTTTT. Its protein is CASRGRGEKLFF.

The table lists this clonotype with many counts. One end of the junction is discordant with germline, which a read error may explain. As DNA, the CDR3 is TGCAGTCCTAGCCTCCCCGGTACCTACGAGCAGTACTTC. It specifies CSPSLPGTYEQYF. This chain connects TRBV20-1 to TRBJ2-7; perhaps TRBD2 as D (5 bases). Germline values: CDR1 DFQATT, CDR2 SNEGSKA (reference sequence). CDR3 length: 13 amino acids.

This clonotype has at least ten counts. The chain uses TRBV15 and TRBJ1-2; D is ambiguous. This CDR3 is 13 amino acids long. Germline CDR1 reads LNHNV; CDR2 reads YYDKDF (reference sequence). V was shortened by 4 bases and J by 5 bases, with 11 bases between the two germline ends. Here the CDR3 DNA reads TGTGCCACCAGCAAGTTAGATGTATATGGCTACACCTTC. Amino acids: CATSKLDVYGYTF.